These T cell receptor beta chains were read from a single sample in a study of identical twins. TCRdb independently ran MiXCR on the 5' RACE reads; one entry per CDR3 protein. Of some 600,000 distinct CDR3 sequences listed, 7.1% are singletons. These data are also associated with another study on yellow fever vaccine responses in identical twins.

Source material: PBMCs. The source of these receptors is a woman aged 18-30 years in good health. Both conserved end residues are part of each CDR3. Fields, in order: clone size, J gene, V gene, D gene, CDR3 protein, CDR3 DNA. The D gene is left open where the match is weak. Clone size is not always given. Where it is, it says once, few, many or a class for expanded clones.

clone_size: NA
j_call: TRBJ1-6
v_call: TRBV9
d_call: NA
cdr3_aa: CASRLGRGPVPLHF
cdr3_nt: TGTGCCAGCAGACTGGGCAGGGGCCCAGTGCCCCTCCACTTT

clone_size: NA
j_call: TRBJ2-7
v_call: TRBV12-3/TRBV12-4
d_call: TRBD1
cdr3_aa: CASSPPGQGAEQYF
cdr3_nt: TGTGCCAGCAGCCCACCGGGACAGGGGGCCGAGCAGTACTTC

clone_size: many
j_call: TRBJ1-1
v_call: TRBV3-1
d_call: NA
cdr3_aa: CASSQVGGVTEAFF
cdr3_nt: TGTGCCAGCAGCCAAGTGGGAGGAGTAACTGAAGCTTTCTTT

clone_size: few
j_call: TRBJ1-4
v_call: TRBV5-5
d_call: NA
cdr3_aa: CASSLNHRAGNEKLFF
cdr3_nt: TGTGCCAGCAGCCTGAACCACAGGGCTGGGAATGAAAAACTGTTTTTT

clone_size: many
j_call: TRBJ2-3
v_call: TRBV7-9
d_call: NA
cdr3_aa: CASSYLGGRSTDTQYF
cdr3_nt: TGTGCCAGCAGCTACCTTGGGGGGAGGAGCACAGATACGCAGTATTTT

clone_size: many
j_call: TRBJ1-1
v_call: TRBV6-2/TRBV6-3
d_call: NA
cdr3_aa: CASSYSGLVSEPNTEAFF
cdr3_nt: TGTGCCAGCAGTTACTCGGGGTTGGTGTCAGAACCGAACACTGAAGCTTTCTTT

clone_size: NA
j_call: TRBJ2-3
v_call: TRBV20-1
d_call: TRBD2
cdr3_aa: CSARLAGASRTDTQYF
cdr3_nt: TGCAGTGCTAGGCTAGCGGGGGCATCGAGGACAGATACGCAGTATTTT

clone_size: NA
j_call: TRBJ2-5
v_call: TRBV4-1
d_call: NA
cdr3_aa: CASSQDPRDQETQYF
cdr3_nt: TGCGCCAGCAGCCAAGATCCACGGGACCAAGAGACCCAGTACTTC

clone_size: NA
j_call: TRBJ2-1
v_call: TRBV11-2
d_call: TRBD2
cdr3_aa: CASSLVSSGRFNEQFF
cdr3_nt: TGTGCCAGCAGCTTAGTGTCTAGCGGGAGATTTAATGAGCAGTTCTTC

clone_size: few
j_call: TRBJ2-7
v_call: TRBV10-3
d_call: TRBD2
cdr3_aa: CAISESRLAGKVEQYF
cdr3_nt: TGTGCCATCAGTGAGTCGAGACTAGCGGGAAAGGTCGAGCAGTACTTC

clone_size: NA
j_call: TRBJ1-6
v_call: TRBV10-3
d_call: NA
cdr3_aa: CAIREINSPLHF
cdr3_nt: TGTGCCATCAGAGAAATTAATTCACCCCTCCACTTT

clone_size: few
j_call: TRBJ2-5
v_call: TRBV6-5
d_call: NA
cdr3_aa: CASSYSLAARQETQYF
cdr3_nt: TGTGCCAGCAGTTACTCATTAGCGGCGAGACAAGAGACCCAGTACTTC

clone_size: few
j_call: TRBJ2-7
v_call: TRBV6-5
d_call: NA
cdr3_aa: CASSYSILASYEQYF
cdr3_nt: TGTGCCAGCAGTTACTCGATCCTAGCTTCCTACGAGCAGTACTTC

clone_size: few
j_call: TRBJ2-7
v_call: TRBV10-1
d_call: NA
cdr3_aa: CAGGFRLAYEQYF
cdr3_nt: TGCGCCGGGGGGTTTCGTCTAGCCTACGAGCAGTACTTC

clone_size: NA
j_call: TRBJ2-5
v_call: TRBV7-2
d_call: TRBD2
cdr3_aa: CASSSTAGGRETQYF
cdr3_nt: TGTGCCAGCAGCTCGACAGCGGGGGGGCGGGAGACCCAGTACTTC

clone_size: NA
j_call: TRBJ2-5
v_call: TRBV27
d_call: NA
cdr3_aa: CASSLFPGETQYF
cdr3_nt: TGTGCCAGCAGTTTATTCCCAGGGGAGACCCAGTACTTC

clone_size: many
j_call: TRBJ2-2
v_call: TRBV7-6
d_call: NA
cdr3_aa: CASSNELKNTGELFF
cdr3_nt: TGTGCCAGCAGCAATGAGCTTAAGAACACCGGGGAGCTGTTTTTT

clone_size: few
j_call: TRBJ2-1
v_call: TRBV27
d_call: TRBD2
cdr3_aa: CASSLPGTSGAHSYNEQFF
cdr3_nt: TGTGCCAGCAGTTTACCCGGGACTAGCGGGGCGCACTCCTACAATGAGCAGTTCTTC

clone_size: NA
j_call: TRBJ2-7
v_call: TRBV20-1
d_call: NA
cdr3_aa: CSARDRGETQKYF
cdr3_nt: TGCAGTGCTAGAGATCGTGGGGAGACACAGAAGTACTTC

clone_size: few
j_call: TRBJ2-5
v_call: TRBV20-1
d_call: NA
cdr3_aa: CSARIGGPKKTQYF
cdr3_nt: TGCAGTGCTAGGATTGGCGGGCCCAAGAAGACCCAGTACTTC

clone_size: many
j_call: TRBJ2-3
v_call: TRBV29-1
d_call: TRBD2
cdr3_aa: CSVDPGGLAGLLTDTQYF
cdr3_nt: TGCAGCGTTGATCCGGGGGGACTAGCGGGACTTCTCACAGATACGCAGTATTTT

clone_size: few
j_call: TRBJ1-5
v_call: TRBV20-1
d_call: TRBD1
cdr3_aa: CSAGITGGNQPQHF
cdr3_nt: TGCAGTGCAGGAATCACAGGGGGCAATCAGCCCCAGCATTTT

clone_size: many
j_call: TRBJ1-1
v_call: TRBV16
d_call: NA
cdr3_aa: CASSHGNTEAFF
cdr3_nt: TGTGCCAGCAGCCACGGGAACACTGAAGCTTTCTTT

clone_size: NA
j_call: TRBJ1-4
v_call: TRBV12-3/TRBV12-4
d_call: TRBD1
cdr3_aa: CASREGQGAVNEKLFF
cdr3_nt: TGTGCCAGCAGAGAAGGACAGGGGGCTGTTAATGAAAAACTGTTTTTT

clone_size: NA
j_call: TRBJ2-1
v_call: TRBV11-3
d_call: NA
cdr3_aa: CASSLDGAGRDEQFF
cdr3_nt: TGTGCCAGCAGCTTAGATGGGGCGGGGCGGGATGAGCAGTTCTTC

clone_size: many
j_call: TRBJ1-3
v_call: TRBV3-1
d_call: NA
cdr3_aa: CASSQDGGISGNTIYF
cdr3_nt: TGTGCCAGCAGCCAAGATGGAGGGATCTCTGGAAACACCATATATTTT

clone_size: many
j_call: TRBJ2-3
v_call: TRBV20-1
d_call: NA
cdr3_aa: CSTSIGGYTDTQYF
cdr3_nt: TGCAGTACCTCGATCGGGGGATACACAGATACGCAGTATTTT

clone_size: many
j_call: TRBJ1-1
v_call: TRBV7-6
d_call: TRBD1
cdr3_aa: CASSLYDREGTEAFF
cdr3_nt: TGTGCCAGCAGCTTATACGACAGGGAAGGGACTGAAGCTTTCTTT

clone_size: few
j_call: TRBJ1-5
v_call: TRBV5-5
d_call: TRBD1
cdr3_aa: CASSLDRGYQPQHF
cdr3_nt: TGTGCCAGCAGCTTGGACAGGGGTTATCAGCCCCAGCATTTT

clone_size: few
j_call: TRBJ1-5
v_call: TRBV12-3/TRBV12-4
d_call: TRBD1
cdr3_aa: CASSLAGTGYQPQHF
cdr3_nt: TGTGCCAGCAGTTTAGCCGGGACAGGGTATCAGCCCCAGCATTTT

clone_size: NA
j_call: TRBJ2-3
v_call: TRBV11-2
d_call: TRBD2
cdr3_aa: CASSATVAGVLSTDTQYF
cdr3_nt: TGTGCCAGCAGCGCCACCGTGGCGGGGGTCCTTAGCACAGATACGCAGTATTTT

clone_size: many
j_call: TRBJ2-7
v_call: TRBV10-3
d_call: NA
cdr3_aa: CAISEPTDLYEQYF
cdr3_nt: TGTGCCATCAGTGAGCCCACAGACCTATACGAGCAGTACTTC

clone_size: many
j_call: TRBJ1-1
v_call: TRBV12-3/TRBV12-4
d_call: NA
cdr3_aa: CASKGGTPNTEAFF
cdr3_nt: TGTGCCAGCAAAGGGGGGACACCGAACACTGAAGCTTTCTTT

clone_size: many
j_call: TRBJ1-2
v_call: TRBV5-6
d_call: NA
cdr3_aa: CASSSDIFYGYTF
cdr3_nt: TGTGCCAGCAGCTCGGACATCTTCTATGGCTACACCTTC

clone_size: many
j_call: TRBJ1-1
v_call: TRBV11-2
d_call: NA
cdr3_aa: CASSFKYVPNTEAFF
cdr3_nt: TGTGCCAGCAGCTTTAAATATGTACCGAACACTGAAGCTTTCTTT

clone_size: NA
j_call: TRBJ2-5
v_call: TRBV29-1
d_call: TRBD1
cdr3_aa: CSVRDSLQETQYF
cdr3_nt: TGCAGCGTCCGGGACAGCCTTCAAGAGACCCAGTACTTC

clone_size: NA
j_call: TRBJ2-7
v_call: TRBV12-3/TRBV12-4
d_call: NA
cdr3_aa: CATDGWGGTSYEQYF
cdr3_nt: TGTGCCACAGACGGCTGGGGAGGGACATCCTACGAGCAGTACTTC

clone_size: few
j_call: TRBJ1-6
v_call: TRBV5-1
d_call: NA
cdr3_aa: CATRGGNNSPLHF
cdr3_nt: TGCGCCACCCGTGGAGGGAATAATTCACCCCTCCACTTT

clone_size: many
j_call: TRBJ2-2
v_call: TRBV7-8
d_call: NA
cdr3_aa: CASSLSGTDTGELFF
cdr3_nt: TGTGCCAGCAGCCTTTCCGGTACTGACACCGGGGAGCTGTTTTTT

clone_size: NA
j_call: TRBJ2-1
v_call: TRBV2
d_call: NA
cdr3_aa: CASSWQYNEQFF
cdr3_nt: TGTGCCAGCAGTTGGCAGTACAATGAGCAGTTCTTC

clone_size: NA
j_call: TRBJ2-7
v_call: TRBV28
d_call: TRBD2
cdr3_aa: CASSLSGTSVRNEQYF
cdr3_nt: TGTGCCAGCAGTTTATCCGGGACTAGCGTGAGGAACGAGCAGTACTTC

clone_size: few
j_call: TRBJ2-7
v_call: TRBV20-1
d_call: TRBD1
cdr3_aa: CSVRDRGRGQYF
cdr3_nt: TGCAGTGTACGGGACAGGGGGCGCGGGCAGTACTTC

clone_size: many
j_call: TRBJ2-4
v_call: TRBV20-1
d_call: NA
cdr3_aa: CSARGLAKNIQYF
cdr3_nt: TGCAGTGCTAGGGGATTAGCCAAAAACATTCAGTACTTC

clone_size: NA
j_call: TRBJ2-7
v_call: TRBV15
d_call: NA
cdr3_aa: CATSRDLGGGGEQYF
cdr3_nt: TGTGCCACCAGCAGAGATTTGGGCGGAGGGGGGGAGCAGTACTTC

clone_size: many
j_call: TRBJ1-1
v_call: TRBV12-3/TRBV12-4
d_call: NA
cdr3_aa: CASSPSWGNPEAFF
cdr3_nt: TGTGCCAGCAGCCCCAGTTGGGGGAACCCTGAAGCTTTCTTT

clone_size: few
j_call: TRBJ2-5
v_call: TRBV12-3/TRBV12-4
d_call: NA
cdr3_aa: CASRKGPPGGETQYF
cdr3_nt: TGTGCCAGCAGGAAGGGACCCCCAGGTGGGGAGACCCAGTACTTC

clone_size: many
j_call: TRBJ2-1
v_call: TRBV20-1
d_call: TRBD2
cdr3_aa: CSASPRLAGGNEQFF
cdr3_nt: TGCAGTGCTTCCCCTCGACTAGCGGGGGGCAATGAGCAGTTCTTC

clone_size: few
j_call: TRBJ1-6
v_call: TRBV28
d_call: TRBD1
cdr3_aa: CASSPSGQQLNSPLHF
cdr3_nt: TGTGCCAGCAGTCCCTCGGGACAGCAACTTAATTCACCCCTCCACTTT

clone_size: NA
j_call: TRBJ2-1
v_call: TRBV20-1
d_call: NA
cdr3_aa: CSAWSGSYNEQFF
cdr3_nt: TGCAGTGCCTGGTCGGGATCCTACAATGAGCAGTTCTTC